This T cell receptor beta chain was found in a study of technical replicates of blood from several donors. There are 12 residues in the CDR3. J gave up 9 bases and V 4 bases, and 6 bases lay outside the gene matches. The germline V gene has CDR1 GTSNPN and CDR2 SVGIG (reference sequence). TCRdb keeps only in-frame clones here, not all; method: immunoSEQ multiplex PCR. This table holds tens of thousands of clones, roughly 94% found once. This TCR was sampled from a human donor in good health. V and J are TRBV30 and TRBJ2-1, with 7 bases aligning to TRBD2. Sequences were obtained from T cells isolated from PBMCs. Here the CDR3 DNA reads TGTGCCTGGAAGGGGACTACCCCTGAGCAGTTCTTC. Protein sequence: CAWKGTTPEQFF.